Below, one T cell receptor (beta chain) is given with its context. Its specific antigen is unknown. No base quality information exists; no much larger clone differs at one position. V ends up 8 bases short and J 2 bases short, with an unmatched junction base count of 11. CDR1 and CDR2, per the germline V gene (reference sequence), are MNHEY and SMNVEV. Inclusive of the bounding cysteine and phenylalanine, the CDR3 is 15 residues long. Left in the record is the CDR3 DNA by itself, 45 bases read in frame from the first base. This sample was taken from a study of cytomegalovirus exposure and HLA in healthy donors listed by TCRdb under 2017. Background on the whole study: According to an earlier analysis of several hundred of the donors, roughly 180 million T cells yielded 100 million or so unique TCR beta sequences and approximately 280 Gb of sequence data. An early release covering 550 to 650 HLA-typed donors comprised approximately 300 gigabases of sequencing data and roughly 86 million unique TCR sequences. The genetic ancestry cluster associated with self-reported Caucasian donors included about 81% of the approximately 410 genotyped donors. The study aimed to test whether signatures of past pathogen exposure could be identified by cataloging public T cell receptors. Using immunosequencing, the study profiled T cell repertoires from approximately 700 subjects and related those repertoires to cytomegalovirus serostatus. In addition to the first cohort of 650 to 750 subjects, a separate validation cohort of 130 or so different subjects was used. To predict cytomegalovirus infection status, the study combined high-throughput TCR immunosequencing, statistical association of individual TCRs with disease status, and machine learning. In a later analysis, previously published TCR beta repertoires from about 640 donors were re-analyzed and high-resolution HLA genotyping was added so that TCR occurrence patterns could be studied. Rather than using new phenotypic data, the later analysis identified candidate immune exposures from TCR beta sequences and from how often those sequences occurred across donors. An earlier analysis of approximately 640 of the donors applied high-throughput TCR beta sequencing to assess whether each TCR beta V gene segment acted as functional or pseudogenic. Donor age, sex, ethnicity and CMV serostatus were compiled together with the repertoire data. In a later genetic analysis, genome-wide SNP genotypes for about three fifths of the roughly 670 donors were used, and that subset was treated as a discovery cohort. All discovery cohort repertoires had been generated using a single sequencing platform. Class I and class II HLA loci were covered by the typing at four-digit resolution. The number of donors typed differed by locus, with roughly 620-630 for A, B, C, DRB1 and DQB1, around 500 for DQA1, under 610 for DPA1, and around 460 for DPB1. A handful of DR-DQ haplotypes were handled as single units for association and clustering because linkage in the cohort was strong. Among about 390 genotyped donors of the cohort, an average of 235,054 unique TCR beta nucleotide sequences were sequenced per donor, around 18% of them non-productive.

Receptor amplification or capture employed the immunoSEQ multiplex PCR assay. The multiplex PCR relied on a mix of 60 forward primers for TCR Vbeta segments and 13 reverse primers for TCR Jbeta segments. The CDR3 region of rearranged TCR beta genes was amplified from genomic DNA by a multiplex PCR assay. On the Illumina HiSeq System, the amplified TCR beta libraries were sequenced as 87-base-pair reads. The study's own analysis went as follows. Across the 500 to 850 repertoires, a later analysis counted 75 million to 90 million unique TCR beta chains, around 11 million of which were shared by at least two donors. To remove PCR and sequencing errors, raw reads were error-corrected and collapsed into unique sequences using a nearest-neighbor algorithm that merged closely related sequences. V, D and J gene segments were assigned by aligning CDR3 sequences to IMGT reference sequences. For a sequence to be retained, at least a six-nucleotide match to both a V gene segment and a J gene segment was required. A rearrangement was called productive if the CDR3 had no stop codons and remained in frame with V and J, and every other rearrangement was called non-productive. CDR3 was defined by IMGT convention, running from the second conserved V-encoded cysteine to the conserved J-encoded phenylalanine. The earlier analysis of about 590 of the donors excluded sequences that lacked an unambiguous match to a single V gene segment. In an earlier analysis of around 600 of the donors, V segments were called functional above 56.7% productive rearrangements and were called segregating when the between-donor standard deviation exceeded 5%. To diagnose cytomegalovirus status from the catalog of TCR beta chain sequences, a statistical classification framework was built. In a later analysis, TCR nucleotide sequences were compared against IMGT/GENE-DB human TR gene sequences so that V and J genes could be assigned. A later analysis assigned CDR3 sequences and most-parsimonious VDJ recombination scenarios with the TCRdist pipeline. In a later analysis, every TCR beta chain was defined by the combination of its CDR3 amino acid sequence and its V-gene family, and reads without a unique V-gene family were dropped. To address suspected cross-contamination and a sequencing artifact, a later analysis removed a few hundred highly shared, low-generation-probability nucleotide sequences. In a later analysis, a clonal expansion index for each public chain was calculated from normalized within-repertoire ranks of inferred template counts. Generation probabilities in a later analysis came from a VDJ recombination model fitted to out-of-frame rearrangements, and those results were checked against IGoR. In a later analysis, hypergeometric tests were used to score TCR-TCR, TCR-HLA and TCR-CMV co-occurrence, with a repertoire-size bias correction applied to TCR pairs. In a later analysis, false discovery rates were estimated by permuting HLA or CMV assignments 20 times. In a later analysis, co-occurring TCRs were grouped with DBSCAN, and TCRdist sequence similarity was added when clustering was performed within HLA-allele-positive subsets. Co-occurrence clustering excluded repertoires with fewer than 30,000 or more than 120,000 public chains, plus five with anomalous nucleotide sharing. TCRdb retrieved this table from immuneACCESS and kept in-frame rearrangements only. Not all clones are present; in checked studies, unresolved V genes account for under half, and no reason is known for the remainder. Clone size and V and J calls were adopted from that table, with D and trimming inferred from the DNA. The table for this sample lists around 94,000 clones; about 77% of them were counted only once. The ten biggest clones cover approximately 4.8% of the sample.

Beyond this particular receptor, the publication reports: Three of the identified cytomegalovirus-associated TCR beta chains were confirmed in vitro to be specific for cytomegalovirus antigens. A later analysis found that TCR association rates varied across HLA loci, with DRB1 alleles showing the most associated TCRs and HLA-C alleles the fewest. Specific HLA alleles were associated with about 17,000 TCR beta sequences at a false discovery rate of 0.05 in a later analysis. A group of highly shared sequence variants was considered likely to be a technical artifact of the sequencing pipeline. In an earlier analysis of approximately 590 of the donors, most TCR beta V segments were observed in productive rearrangements about 90% or about 30% of the time, broadly matching IMGT annotations. In a later analysis, most CMV-associated TCR beta chains were found to appear HLA-restricted, with HLA associations seemingly driven largely by CMV exposure. This cohort had only TCR beta chains sequenced, and the lack of alpha or paired-chain data limited which features could be detected. In a later genetic analysis, a missense DCLRE1C variant was associated with V-gene and J-gene trimming of TCR beta chains, and the association was replicated in an independent cohort. When HLA alleles, especially DR and DQ, strongly co-occurred, attributing TCR associations to individual alleles was difficult. According to a later genetic analysis, donors in an Asian-associated ancestry cluster had fewer N-insertions in productive TCRs than the approximately 650-donor mean. The 87-base-pair reads could not distinguish some IMGT-functional V segments, including TRBV6-2 and TRBV6-3, so those segments were excluded. Because HLA typing was unavailable for some donors at each locus, only the typed subset was used in association tests. In a later analysis, HLA-associated TCR beta chains were found to be more clonally expanded and to have lower generation probabilities than equally common non-associated chains. Because counts were too low, about 18 rarely observed V segments, including chromosome 9 orphons, were left out of the earlier analysis of 500 to 750 of the donors. A later analysis reported that several top co-occurrence clusters appeared linked to parvovirus B19, influenza, CMV and Epstein-Barr virus. A further reported finding was that TCR beta sequences accurately predicted the HLA-A and HLA-B alleles for most subjects in the first cohort. The study gave a list of about 170 TCR beta chains associated with cytomegalovirus. Linkage disequilibrium might explain the correlated functional status among segregating V segments, but an unknown experimental factor could not be excluded. Immune exposure information for the cohort was limited to CMV serostatus. Most TCR sequences were seen in very few donors, while some public TCRs were found in many individuals. It was suggested by the authors that the approach could potentially be generalized to other disease states and immunological phenotypes. Cytomegalovirus status was reported to be diagnosed by the classifier with high specificity and sensitivity in both the original and validation cohorts. Sequencing depth was assumed to be roughly uniform across donors in the presence/absence analyses, though that assumption may not hold.

The cohort comprised 670 or so healthy bone marrow donors. All cohort members were sampled while nominally healthy, although unrecorded immune exposures were likely present. The donor tested CMV seropositive and was one of the 289 seropositive cohort members. A peripheral blood sample was collected from each donor, and TCR beta sequencing was performed on peripheral blood mononuclear cells. Genomic DNA was extracted from the blood cell samples with the Qiagen DNeasy Blood Extraction Kit. The chain couples TRBV27 to TRBJ2-7; TRBD2 aligns with 8 central bases. This clonotype originated in a male donor in good health and CMV-seropositive. The sample comprised PBMCs. Here the CDR3 is given as CASGRSGREPYEQYF. The DNA sequence is as follows: TGTGCCAGCGGGAGAAGCGGGAGAGAACCCTACGAGCAGTACTTC.